These 3 T cell receptor beta chains were sequenced from one sample in a study of cytomegalovirus exposure and HLA in healthy donors. The table came from immunoSEQ multiplex PCR; TCRdb's copy has only in-frame clones and leaves some out. The data contain some 80,000 clones, 90% to 97% of them singletons. Sequenced input: PBMCs. The receptors stem from a man younger than 35 in good health and CMV-seropositive.

This clone has a handful of counts. This rearrangement joins TRBV27 to TRBJ1-2; D not resolved. V lost 1 base, J lost 8 bases, and 14 bases lay in between. The CDR3 sequence is 14 residues long. The V gene's germline CDR1 is MNHEY and CDR2 SMNVEV (reference sequence). DNA for the CDR3: TGTGCCAGCAGTTTATATGCATCCCCCGAGGGCTACACCTTC. This translates into CASSLYASPEGYTF.

The chain is built from TRBV27 and TRBJ2-7, with a tentative D call TRBD1 (7 bases). This CDR3 has 14 residues. V shed 3 bases and J shed 4 bases, with 13 bases lying between them. Germline V gene data show CDR1 as MNHEY and CDR2 as SMNVEV (reference sequence). The CDR3 DNA reads as TGTGCCAGCAGTTTTGGAGGGGGCGTATACGAGCAGTACTTC. Protein: CASSFGGGVYEQYF.

V gene TRBV18 combines with J gene TRBJ2-1, with a weak D call TRBD2 (6 bases). CDR1 is KGHSH, CDR2 LQKENI, per germline. The CDR3 totals 15 residues. Trimming pared 6 bases from V and 1 base from J, leaving 13 bases between. The CDR3 region is CASSPDGGSYNEQFF. The CDR3 nucleotides read TGTGCCAGCTCCCCCGACGGGGGATCCTACAATGAGCAGTTCTTC.